The rows below give T cell receptor beta chains drawn from one sample of a study of T-cell memory formation after mild COVID-19. TCRdb independently ran MiXCR on the 5' RACE reads; one entry per CDR3 protein. The table includes 55,000 to 75,000 distinct CDR3 sequences, 28% detected once. Sequenced input: PBMCs or a T cell subset sorted from them (not recorded which). These receptors all stem from a man younger than 30 who had mild COVID-19 (a few samples of this study predate the infection). Cell type and time point are not known. The CDR3 runs from the conserved cysteine through the conserved F or W. D genes are given only for firm matches. A clone size is listed for some rows: how often the clone was seen (once, few, many), or a class if it is expanded.

NA NA TRBJ1-1 TRBV6-5 CASSYSMGLEAFF TGTGCCAGCAGTTACTCGATGGGGCTCGAAGCTTTCTTT
NA NA TRBJ1-5 TRBV20-1 CSARTPSDNQPQHF TGCAGTGCCAGGACTCCCTCAGACAATCAGCCCCAGCATTTT
TRBD2 few TRBJ2-5 TRBV11-1 CASSGSSGRSGGAGETQYF TGTGCCAGCAGCGGTTCGTCGGGACGTAGCGGGGGGGCCGGAGAGACCCAGTACTTC
NA NA TRBJ1-1 TRBV27 CASRQLRGVGAMNTEAFF TGTGCCAGCAGACAATTGCGGGGCGTGGGGGCGATGAACACTGAAGCTTTCTTT
NA few TRBJ2-5 TRBV6-5 CASSHLTGSQETQYF TGTGCCAGCAGCCACCTAACCGGGAGCCAAGAGACCCAGTACTTC
NA few TRBJ2-1 TRBV7-9 CASWDGGPYNEQFF TGTGCCAGCTGGGACGGGGGCCCCTACAATGAGCAGTTCTTC
NA few TRBJ2-5 TRBV5-1 CASSLEGGNQETQYF TGCGCCAGCAGCTTGGAGGGCGGGAACCAAGAGACCCAGTACTTC
NA NA TRBJ2-1 TRBV20-1 CSARTLSSADYNEQFF TGCAGTGCTAGAACCCTCTCTAGCGCTGACTACAATGAGCAGTTCTTC
NA NA TRBJ1-1 TRBV29-1 CSVRPMNTEAFF TGCAGCGTCCGACCCATGAACACTGAAGCTTTCTTT
TRBD1 few TRBJ2-7 TRBV4-2 CASSQEYTGDEQYF TGTGCCAGCAGCCAAGAGTATACAGGGGACGAGCAGTACTTC
NA NA TRBJ1-5 TRBV4-1 CASSQAYDSNQPQHF TGCGCCAGCAGCCAAGCGTATGATAGCAATCAGCCCCAGCATTTT
NA NA TRBJ1-1 TRBV27 CASSTLGTEAFF TGTGCCAGCAGTACCCTAGGGACTGAAGCTTTCTTT
TRBD2 NA TRBJ2-5 TRBV20-1 CSAKGPAGGRETQYF TGCAGTGCCAAGGGGCCAGCGGGGGGCAGGGAGACCCAGTACTTC
NA few TRBJ2-3 TRBV7-9 CASTTAGTTDTQYF TGTGCCAGCACCACAGCTGGGACCACAGATACGCAGTATTTT
NA NA TRBJ2-1 TRBV6-2/TRBV6-3 CASSPRGSSYNEQFF TGTGCCAGCAGTCCCAGGGGAAGCTCCTACAATGAGCAGTTCTTC
NA NA TRBJ2-4 TRBV6-2/TRBV6-3 CASWPGTQNIQYF TGTGCCAGCTGGCCCGGGACACAAAACATTCAGTACTTC
TRBD2 NA TRBJ2-5 TRBV19 CASSIYEVGLATETQYF TGTGCCAGTAGTATATACGAAGTGGGACTAGCTACTGAGACCCAGTACTTC
TRBD1 NA TRBJ1-6 TRBV7-9 CASTRTGGHYNSPLHF TGTGCCAGCACCAGGACAGGGGGGCACTATAATTCACCCCTCCACTTT
TRBD2 few TRBJ2-1 TRBV4-1 CASSQKTSGGEQFF TGCGCCAGCAGCCAAAAGACTAGCGGGGGAGAGCAGTTCTTC
TRBD1 NA TRBJ2-3 TRBV7-3 CASSATGGGTDTQYF TGTGCCAGCAGCGCGACAGGGGGAGGCACAGATACGCAGTATTTT
NA few TRBJ2-5 TRBV7-3 CASSSVNQETQYF TGTGCCAGCAGTAGTGTGAACCAAGAGACCCAGTACTTC
NA NA TRBJ1-2 TRBV20-1 CSARSFSDSGIYGYTF TGCAGTGCTAGAAGTTTCTCGGACAGTGGGATCTATGGCTACACCTTC
NA NA TRBJ1-2 TRBV12-3/TRBV12-4 CASSFGGGYGYTF TGTGCCAGCAGTTTCGGGGGCGGCTATGGCTACACCTTC
NA NA TRBJ2-3 TRBV7-9 CASSLTGARLTDTQYF TGTGCCAGCAGCTTGACGGGGGCGAGGTTGACAGATACGCAGTATTTT
NA NA TRBJ2-5 TRBV20-1 CSARDWVEAGLQETQYF TGCAGTGCTAGAGATTGGGTAGAGGCGGGGCTGCAAGAGACCCAGTACTTC
TRBD2 NA TRBJ2-1 TRBV4-3 CASSQDVLAGLNEQFF TGCGCCAGCAGCCAAGATGTACTAGCGGGGTTGAATGAGCAGTTCTTC
NA NA TRBJ2-7 TRBV7-6 CASSYGGRPYEQYF TGTGCCAGCAGCTATGGGGGGAGGCCCTACGAGCAGTACTTC
TRBD1 NA TRBJ2-2 TRBV12-3/TRBV12-4 CASSLGTVGNTGELFF TGTGCCAGCAGTTTGGGGACAGTGGGTAACACCGGGGAGCTGTTTTTT
NA few TRBJ1-2 TRBV5-5 CASSLTPGTVAPNRNYGYTF TGTGCCAGCAGCCTGACCCCCGGGACGGTGGCACCCAATCGTAACTATGGCTACACCTTC
NA NA TRBJ1-5 TRBV6-9 CASSYYGVDSNQPQHF TGTGCCAGCAGTTACTATGGGGTGGATAGCAATCAGCCCCAGCATTTT
NA NA TRBJ2-2 TRBV19 CASSTRPGRTGELFF TGTGCCAGTAGTACCCGACCAGGACGGACCGGGGAGCTGTTTTTT
NA few TRBJ2-5 TRBV9 CASSVDGVGETQYF TGTGCCAGCAGCGTAGATGGGGTAGGAGAGACCCAGTACTTC
TRBD1 many TRBJ2-3 TRBV7-9 CASSPLIPGQGTDTQYF TGTGCCAGCAGCCCTCTAATACCGGGACAGGGGACAGATACGCAGTATTTT
TRBD1 few TRBJ1-1 TRBV5-1 CASSLAVIYRTGNTEAFF TGCGCCAGCAGCTTGGCCGTTATCTATCGGACAGGCAACACTGAAGCTTTCTTT
NA medium-sized TRBJ2-3 TRBV4-3 CASSPPRADTQYF TGCGCCAGCAGCCCCCCGAGGGCCGATACGCAGTATTTT
TRBD1 NA TRBJ1-1 TRBV4-3 CASSQDPGGWYTEAFF TGCGCCAGCAGCCAAGACCCAGGGGGCTGGTATACTGAAGCTTTCTTT
NA NA TRBJ2-3 TRBV15 CATSRDDSGGTDTQYF TGTGCCACCAGCAGAGATGACTCTGGAGGGACAGATACGCAGTATTTT
NA few TRBJ2-7 TRBV19 CASSTGSYEQYF TGTGCCAGTAGTACAGGATCCTACGAGCAGTACTTC
NA few TRBJ2-2 TRBV9 CASTYVNTGELFF TGTGCCAGCACCTACGTGAACACCGGGGAGCTGTTTTTT
NA NA TRBJ2-7 TRBV9 CASSPEGPSDEQYF TGTGCCAGCAGCCCCGAGGGACCTTCGGACGAGCAGTACTTC
NA NA TRBJ1-2 TRBV5-1 CASSLGPYGYTF TGCGCCAGCAGCTTGGGTCCCTATGGCTACACCTTC
NA few TRBJ2-5 TRBV6-5 CASSYGGETQYF TGTGCCAGCAGTTATGGGGGAGAGACCCAGTACTTC
TRBD2 many TRBJ2-1 TRBV7-6 CASSPGVAGGRGYNEQFF TGTGCCAGCAGCCCCGGAGTAGCGGGGGGGCGAGGCTACAATGAGCAGTTCTTC
NA few TRBJ2-1 TRBV7-8 CASSLPQAGLSYNEQFF TGTGCCAGCAGCTTACCCCAGGCGGGGCTCTCCTACAATGAGCAGTTCTTC
NA NA TRBJ2-7 TRBV7-8 CASSLGSADYTF TGTGCCAGCAGCTTAGGAAGCGCGGACTACACATTC
NA few TRBJ2-7 TRBV4-1 CASSQAQRMGFEQYF TGCGCCAGCAGCCAAGCTCAGAGAATGGGTTTTGAGCAGTACTTC
NA few TRBJ2-7 TRBV29-1 CSVLPATLTYEQYF TGCAGCGTTCTCCCGGCGACCCTTACCTACGAGCAGTACTTC
NA few TRBJ2-7 TRBV4-1 CASSPTIRGLVDEQYF TGCGCCAGCAGCCCCACTATCCGGGGCCTGGTCGACGAGCAGTACTTC
NA NA TRBJ2-1 TRBV7-2 CASSPVPAWGKQFF TGTGCCAGCAGCCCAGTACCAGCTTGGGGGAAGCAGTTCTTC
NA NA TRBJ1-5 TRBV7-6 CASSSEPNQPQHF TGTGCCAGCAGCTCCGAACCCAATCAGCCCCAGCATTTT
NA NA TRBJ2-3 TRBV11-2 CASSSLQDTQYF TGTGCCAGCAGCTCCTTACAAGATACGCAGTATTTT
TRBD1 NA TRBJ1-1 TRBV6-5 CASTLSGTGETEAFF TGTGCCAGCACCCTATCGGGGACAGGGGAGACTGAAGCTTTCTTT
NA NA TRBJ1-6 TRBV4-3 CASSLREGDSPLHF TGCGCCAGCAGCCTCCGGGAAGGGGATTCACCCCTCCACTTT
NA many TRBJ2-5 TRBV29-1 CSVEDPRVDF TGCAGCGTTGAAGATCCGAGGGTGGACTTC
NA NA TRBJ1-5 TRBV12-3/TRBV12-4 CASSYRVGQPQHF TGTGCCAGCAGCTACAGGGTAGGGCAGCCCCAGCATTTT